These T cell receptor beta chains were read from a single sample in a study of blood T cell repertoires in COVID-19. Profiling relied on immunoSEQ multiplex PCR, and the TCRdb table lists in-frame clones only, not all of them. This sample has 150,000 to 200,000 clones, with 80% to 90% found just once. The specimen was peripheral blood. The receptors derive from an older woman with COVID-19, enrolled during active disease. The CDR3 runs from the conserved cysteine through the conserved F or W. D genes are given only for firm matches. Rows may omit the clone size; those that give it use once, few, many or a size class.

v_call	d_call	j_call	clone_size	cdr3_nt	cdr3_aa
TRBV2	TRBD1	TRBJ1-1	-	TGTGCCAGCACTCAAGAGGGACAGGGAAGAGCTTTCTTT	CASTQEGQGRAFF
TRBV10-3	-	TRBJ1-1	-	TGTGCCATTGGATCCGCGGCGAACACTGAAGCTTTCTTT	CAIGSAANTEAFF
TRBV3-1/TRBV3-2	-	TRBJ1-1	-	TGTGCCAGCAGCCAAGGTAGGACACCCGCTGAAGCTTTCTTT	CASSQGRTPAEAFF
TRBV7-8	TRBD1	TRBJ1-4	-	TGTGCCAGCAGCCCTCAGGGGGCGTTTAATGAAAAACTGTTTTTT	CASSPQGAFNEKLFF
TRBV2	-	TRBJ1-5	-	TGTGCCACAAGGTCGGGCGAAGGGGCCGACAATCAGCCCCAGCATTTT	CATRSGEGADNQPQHF
TRBV3-1/TRBV3-2	-	TRBJ1-4	-	TGTGCCAGCAGCCCCAGAACGTTAAGGTCTAGTGAAAAACTGTTTTTT	CASSPRTLRSSEKLFF
TRBV5-1	TRBD1	TRBJ2-5	-	TGCGCCAGCAGCTATTACAGGGGGTGGCAAGAGACCCAGTACTTC	CASSYYRGWQETQYF
TRBV12-3/TRBV12-4	-	TRBJ2-7	-	TGTGCCAGCAGTCCCGACTGGTTCTACGAGCAGTACTTC	CASSPDWFYEQYF
TRBV20-1	TRBD1	TRBJ2-4	-	TGCAGTGCTAGTAAAGGACAGGACATTCAGTACTTC	CSASKGQDIQYF
TRBV11-2	TRBD1	TRBJ1-1	-	TGTGCCAGCAGCCAGACAGGGTTGGAAGCTTTCTTT	CASSQTGLEAFF
TRBV10-3	-	TRBJ1-2	-	TGTGCCATCAGTCCGCAGGGGATTAACTATGGCTACACCTTC	CAISPQGINYGYTF
TRBV27	-	TRBJ2-1	-	TGTGCCAGCGGCGACAATGAACAGTTCTTC	CASGDNEQFF
TRBV10-3	TRBD1	TRBJ1-2	-	TGTGCCATCAGTGAGCCTGGACAGGGCCTTAACTATGGCTACACCTTC	CAISEPGQGLNYGYTF
TRBV3-1/TRBV3-2	TRBD1	TRBJ2-5	-	TGTGCCAGCAGTCGGCTTACAGGGGCGATCCAAGAGACCCAGTACTTC	CASSRLTGAIQETQYF
TRBV27	TRBD2	TRBJ2-5	-	TGTGCCAGCAGAAAGACTAGCGGGGCACGAGAGACCCAGTACTTC	CASRKTSGARETQYF
TRBV3-1/TRBV3-2	TRBD1	TRBJ1-3	once	TGTGCCAGCAGCCAGCGCCGGGACAGGGGAAACACCATATATTTT	CASSQRRDRGNTIYF
TRBV28	-	TRBJ2-1	-	TGTGCCAGCTCTGGCGGGGTTCTGAATGAGCAGTTCTTC	CASSGGVLNEQFF
TRBV3-1/TRBV3-2	TRBD1	TRBJ1-6	-	TGTGCCAGCAGCCCCTGGACAGGGTCTTATAATTCACCCCTCCACTTT	CASSPWTGSYNSPLHF
TRBV14	-	TRBJ1-2	few	TGTGCCAGCAGCCAAGACCGCGAAATCTATGGCTACACCTTC	CASSQDREIYGYTF
TRBV7-9	-	TRBJ2-5	-	TGTGCCAGCAGCTACTCGACAGAGCAAGAGACCCAGTACTTC	CASSYSTEQETQYF
TRBV7-2	-	TRBJ2-1	-	TGTGCCAGCAGCTCAATTCAGTTCTTC	CASSSIQFF
TRBV5-1	-	TRBJ1-1	-	TGCGCCAGCAGCTCGATACAGGGCGCGGGCACTGAAGCTTTCTTT	CASSSIQGAGTEAFF
TRBV3-1/TRBV3-2	-	TRBJ2-7	-	TGTGCCAGCAGCCTGGGTCCGGAGAGGCCCTCCTACGAGCAGTACTTC	CASSLGPERPSYEQYF
TRBV11-2	-	TRBJ1-1	-	TGTGCCAGCAGCTTATTTCGTCCGGGCACTGAAGCTTTCTTT	CASSLFRPGTEAFF
TRBV2	-	TRBJ1-5	-	TGTGCCAGCAGGGGACCCGGGACAAGAGATCAGCCCCAGCATTTT	CASRGPGTRDQPQHF
TRBV7-2	TRBD2	TRBJ2-2	-	TGTGCCAGCAGCGGGAGGGGTAGCGGGAGTTGGACCGGGGAGCTGTTTTTT	CASSGRGSGSWTGELFF
TRBV24-1	-	TRBJ1-3	-	TGTGCCACCAGTGATCGGACAGCCGGAAACACCATATATTTT	CATSDRTAGNTIYF
TRBV6-6	-	TRBJ1-1	once	TGTGCCAGCAGCCCTAGGGACAAGAACACTGAAGCTTTCTTT	CASSPRDKNTEAFF
TRBV5-4	-	TRBJ2-3	-	TGTGCCAGCAGCCCCGTAGCCAGCCCCACGCAGTATTTT	CASSPVASPTQYF
TRBV3-1/TRBV3-2	-	TRBJ1-3	-	TGTGCCAGCAGTTGGAGCTCTGGAAACACCATATATTTT	CASSWSSGNTIYF
TRBV5-1	-	TRBJ1-1	-	TGCGCCAGCAGCTTGGGGGGTAGCGAGAGGATGAACACTGAAGCTTTCTTT	CASSLGGSERMNTEAFF